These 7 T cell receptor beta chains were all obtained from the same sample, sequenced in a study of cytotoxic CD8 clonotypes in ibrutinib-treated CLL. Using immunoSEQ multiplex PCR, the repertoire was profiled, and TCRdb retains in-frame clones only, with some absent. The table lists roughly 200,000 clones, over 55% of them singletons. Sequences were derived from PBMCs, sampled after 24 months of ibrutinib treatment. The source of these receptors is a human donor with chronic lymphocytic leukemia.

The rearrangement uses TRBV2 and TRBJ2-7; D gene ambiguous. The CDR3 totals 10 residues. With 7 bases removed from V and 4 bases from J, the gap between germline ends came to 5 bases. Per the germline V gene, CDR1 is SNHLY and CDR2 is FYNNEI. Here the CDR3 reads CASKGYEQYF. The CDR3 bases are TGTGCCAGCAAAGGGTACGAGCAGTACTTC.

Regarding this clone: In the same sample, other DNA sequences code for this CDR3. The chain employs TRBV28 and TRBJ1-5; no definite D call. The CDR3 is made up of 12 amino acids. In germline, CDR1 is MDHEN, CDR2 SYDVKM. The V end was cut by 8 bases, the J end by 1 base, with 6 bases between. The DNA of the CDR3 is TGTGCCAGCTCCCGGAGCAATCAGCCCCAGCATTTT. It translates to CASSRSNQPQHF. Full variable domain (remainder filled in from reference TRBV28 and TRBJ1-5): DVKVTQSSRYLVKRTGEKVFLECVQDMDHENMFWYRQDPGLGLRLIYFSYDVKMKEKGDIPEGYSVSREKKERFSLILESASTNQTSMYLCASSRSNQPQHFGDGTRLSIL.

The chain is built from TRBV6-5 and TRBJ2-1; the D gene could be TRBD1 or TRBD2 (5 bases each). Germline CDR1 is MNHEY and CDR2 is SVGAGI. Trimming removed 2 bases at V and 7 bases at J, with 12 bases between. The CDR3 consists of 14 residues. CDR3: CASSYRGVGNEQFF. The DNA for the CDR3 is TGTGCCAGCAGTTACAGGGGAGTAGGAAATGAGCAGTTCTTC.

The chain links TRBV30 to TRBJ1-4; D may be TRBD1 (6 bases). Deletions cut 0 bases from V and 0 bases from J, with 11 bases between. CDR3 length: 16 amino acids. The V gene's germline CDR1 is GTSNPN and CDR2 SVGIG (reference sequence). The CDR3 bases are TGTGCCTGGAGTGTCGGGGGGCTTGCAACTAATGAAAAACTGTTTTTT. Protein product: CAWSVGGLATNEKLFF.

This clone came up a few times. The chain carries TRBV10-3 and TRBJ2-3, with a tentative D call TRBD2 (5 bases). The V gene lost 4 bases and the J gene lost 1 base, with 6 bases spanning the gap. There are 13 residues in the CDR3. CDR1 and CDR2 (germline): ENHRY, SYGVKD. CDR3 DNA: TGTGCCATCAGTGTCGGGGGCACAGATACGCAGTATTTT. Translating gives CAISVGGTDTQYF.

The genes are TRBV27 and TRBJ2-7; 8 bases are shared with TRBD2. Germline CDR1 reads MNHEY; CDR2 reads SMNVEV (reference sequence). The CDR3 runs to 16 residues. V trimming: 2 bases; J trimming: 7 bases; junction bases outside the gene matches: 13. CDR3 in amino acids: CASSLRGLAGSYEQYF. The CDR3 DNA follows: TGTGCCAGCAGTTTACGCGGTTTAGCGGGATCGTATGAGCAGTACTTC.

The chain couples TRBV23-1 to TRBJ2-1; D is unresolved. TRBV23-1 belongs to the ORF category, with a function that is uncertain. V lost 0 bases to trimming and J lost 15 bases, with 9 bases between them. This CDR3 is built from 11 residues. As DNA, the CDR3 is TGCGCCAGCAGTCAATCCCCTAGTTGGTTCTTC. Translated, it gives CASSQSPSWFF.